This is a list of T cell receptor beta chains from one sample in a study of Graves' ophthalmopathy and Graves' hyperthyroidism. In TCRdb, the multiplex PCR reads were re-called with MiXCR into one record per CDR3 protein. The sample lists 680,000 or so distinct CDR3 sequences, 22% occurring once. Sequences were obtained from peripheral blood. These receptors were taken from a woman under 30 with stable Graves' hyperthyroidism. Some clones in this sample may be carry-over from other donors' samples. Each CDR3 is given with its conserved first and last residue.

14 TRBJ1-1 TRBV12-3/TRBV12-4 CASILLREDTEAFF
14 TRBJ2-5 TRBV4-1 CASSQDPAQETQYF
18 TRBJ2-2 TRBV6-2/TRBV6-3 CASSYSGSGGRIAGELFF
16 TRBJ1-1 TRBV6-5 CASSYPAGRDGHEAFF
14 TRBJ2-5 TRBV7-2 CASSLGARGETQYF
15 TRBJ2-5 TRBV6-6 CASSQTSGAGETQYF
15 TRBJ2-7 TRBV7-6 CASSTGLAGGLEQYF
16 TRBJ1-6 TRBV20-1 CSAAPVGGRYNSPLHF
14 TRBJ2-7 TRBV12-3/TRBV12-4 CASSPESRTYEQYF
17 TRBJ2-7 TRBV6-1 CASSINWGGTVSYEQYF
13 TRBJ1-2 TRBV28 CASLVSGASGYTF
13 TRBJ1-2 TRBV20-1 CSRKVKGQGGYTF
14 TRBJ2-7 TRBV28 CASSLAGGHDEQYF
12 TRBJ1-2 TRBV12-3/TRBV12-4 CASSFADYGYTF
19 TRBJ2-7 TRBV20-1 CSARDKGRGYETWRYEQYF
15 TRBJ2-5 TRBV7-9 CASSLERGRGETQYF
17 TRBJ1-2 TRBV6-1 CASRDLLAQGINYGYTF
15 TRBJ1-1 TRBV6-5 CASSYARQGSAEAFF